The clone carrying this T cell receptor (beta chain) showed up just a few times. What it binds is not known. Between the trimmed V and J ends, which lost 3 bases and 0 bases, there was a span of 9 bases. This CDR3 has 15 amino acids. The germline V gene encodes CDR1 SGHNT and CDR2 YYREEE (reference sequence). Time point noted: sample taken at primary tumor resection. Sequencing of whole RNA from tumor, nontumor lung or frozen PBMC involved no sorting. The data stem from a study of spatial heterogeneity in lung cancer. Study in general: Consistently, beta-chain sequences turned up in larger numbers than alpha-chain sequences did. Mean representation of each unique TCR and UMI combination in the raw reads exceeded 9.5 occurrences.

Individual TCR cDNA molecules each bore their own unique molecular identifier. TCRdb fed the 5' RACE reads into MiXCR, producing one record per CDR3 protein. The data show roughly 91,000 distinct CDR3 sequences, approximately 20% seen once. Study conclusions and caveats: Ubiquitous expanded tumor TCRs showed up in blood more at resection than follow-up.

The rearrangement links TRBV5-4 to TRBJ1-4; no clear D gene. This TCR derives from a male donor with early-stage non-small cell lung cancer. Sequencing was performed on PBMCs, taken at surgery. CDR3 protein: CASSSTIATNEKLFF. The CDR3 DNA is TGTGCCAGCAGCTCTACCATTGCAACTAATGAAAAACTGTTTTTT.